Shown below are 24 T cell receptor beta chains from a single sample sequenced in a study of blood T cell repertoires in COVID-19. Only in-frame clones appear in the TCRdb table, and some are missing; sequencing was by immunoSEQ multiplex PCR. The sample includes over 50,000 clones, 90% of them seen just once. Sample: peripheral blood. The receptors come from a human donor with active COVID-19. The donor label of this sample is uncertain.

This clone was observed a single time. This chain connects TRBV10-2 to TRBJ2-1; D is ambiguous. In germline, CDR1 is WSHSY, CDR2 SAAADI. V gave up 3 bases and J gave up 10 bases, with 7 bases separating them. This CDR3 has 11 residues. The CDR3 reads CASSEGGEQFF. As DNA, the CDR3 is TGCGCCAGCAGTGAAGGCGGCGAGCAGTTCTTC.

Worth noting for this clone: In the same sample, other DNA sequences code for this CDR3. CDR3 in amino acids: CASSSRGSYEQYV. The CDR3 DNA is TGTGCCAGCAGCTCCAGGGGCTCCTACGAGCAGTACGTC. The chain is built from TRBV7-9 and TRBJ2-7, with D possibly TRBD1 on 6 matching bases. This CDR3 is built from 13 residues. CDR1 and CDR2 from the germline V gene are SEHNR and FQNEAQ (reference sequence). Trimming pared 4 bases from V and 0 bases from J, leaving 7 bases between.

This sequence joins TRBV6-5 and TRBJ1-1; D perhaps matches TRBD1 (5 bases). The CDR3 consists of 12 residues. Trimming shortened V by 6 bases and J by 1 base, and 6 bases separated the two germline ends. Germline CDR1 is MNHEY and CDR2 is SVGAGI. For the CDR3, the DNA is TGTGCCAGCAGAGACAGGAACACTGAAGCTTTCTTT. Protein product: CASRDRNTEAFF.

The table lists this clone with a count of one. The CDR3 nucleotides are TGTGCCAGCAGTATGTCCTTACTGAGGAGCACTGAAGCTTTCTTT. Its protein is CASSMSLLRSTEAFF. The chain couples TRBV6-2 or TRBV6-3 to TRBJ1-1; D is unresolved. Between the trimmed V and J ends, which lost 5 bases and 4 bases, there was a span of 17 bases. Looked up from germline, CDR1 is MNHEY and CDR2 is SVGEGT. This CDR3 is built from 15 residues.

The V call is TRBV29-1, the J call TRBJ2-3, with a weak D call TRBD2 (6 bases). This CDR3 region has 14 residues. V lost 5 bases, J lost 2 bases, and 14 bases lay in between. Germline V gene lookup returns CDR1 SQVTM and CDR2 ANQGSEA. The CDR3 loop is CSVSWGGITDTQYF. Here the CDR3 DNA reads TGCAGCGTTAGTTGGGGAGGCATCACAGATACGCAGTATTTT.

The chain carries TRBV7-9 and TRBJ2-3; weak D call: TRBD2 (5 bases). The CDR3 is 12 amino acids. Germline-derived CDR1 and CDR2 are SEHNR and FQNEAQ (reference sequence). The V gene lost 6 bases and the J gene lost 4 bases, with 8 bases spanning the gap. Here the CDR3 reads CASRGGPDTQYF. CDR3 in DNA: TGTGCCAGCAGGGGCGGGCCAGATACGCAGTATTTT.

The chain links TRBV7-3 to TRBJ2-2; 9 bases fit TRBD2. Trimming at V came to 2 bases and at J to 3 bases, leaving 13 bases not matched to a gene. The germline V gene has CDR1 SGHTA and CDR2 FQGTGA. The CDR3 length is 19 residues. CDR3 in amino acids: CASSLGPASGATHTGELFF. The CDR3 DNA reads as TGTGCCAGCAGCTTAGGTCCGGCTAGCGGGGCTACTCACACCGGGGAGCTGTTTTTT.

This chain connects TRBV6-1 to TRBJ2-6; D may be TRBD1 (5 bases). CDR3 length: 15 amino acids. Germline V gene lookup returns CDR1 MNHNS and CDR2 SASEGT. V shed 1 base and J shed 4 bases, with 8 bases lying between them. CDR3 nucleotide sequence: TGTGCCAGCAGTGAAGAGGGGAACGGGGCCAACGTCCTGACTTTC. It specifies CASSEEGNGANVLTF.

V gene TRBV29-1 combines with J gene TRBJ2-2; 8 nucleotides align to TRBD1. CDR1 and CDR2 (germline): SQVTM, ANQGSEA. There are 13 residues in the CDR3. With 3 bases clipped from V and 4 bases from J, the junction kept 1 base outside the gene matches. The CDR3 region is CSVDRGPTGELFF. CDR3 nucleotide sequence: TGCAGCGTTGACAGGGGGCCCACCGGGGAGCTGTTTTTT.

Written as DNA, the CDR3 is TGCGCCAGCAGCCAAGTCGCTAGCGGGGGTTACGAGCAGTACTTC. This codes for CASSQVASGGYEQYF. V usage is TRBV4-1 and J usage is TRBJ2-7, with 10 positions matching TRBD2. The CDR3 runs 15 residues. With V trimmed by 1 base and J by 4 bases, 4 bases remained unmatched. Per the germline V gene, CDR1 is MGHRA and CDR2 is YSYEKL.

The V and J genes are TRBV7-2 and TRBJ2-2; D uncertain. V was shortened by 6 bases and J by 6 bases, with 11 bases between the two germline ends. The CDR3 is 13 residues long. CDR1 and CDR2 (germline): SGHTA, FQGNSA. The CDR3 bases are TGTGCCAGCAGACCCCCCGCGGCCGGGGAGCTGTTTTTT. Encoded protein: CASRPPAAGELFF.

This clone was observed a single time. This chain links TRBV5-1 with TRBJ2-1; D uncertain. The CDR3 spans 13 residues. Germline CDR1 SGHRS, CDR2 YFSETQ. Trimming shortened V by 4 bases and J by 1 base, and 6 bases separated the two germline ends. In DNA form, the CDR3 reads TGCGCCAGCAGCCAAAATTCCTACAATGAGCAGTTCTTC. This sequence encodes CASSQNSYNEQFF. The full variable domain, its missing parts supplied by reference TRBV5-1 and TRBJ2-1, is KAGVTQTPRYLIKTRGQQVTLSCSPISGHRSVSWYQQTPGQGLQFLFEYFSETQRNKGNFPGRFSGRQFSNSRSEMNVSTLELGDSALYLCASSQNSYNEQFFGPGTRLTVL.

The chain has TRBV7-3 and TRBJ2-7, with 10 positions matching TRBD1. The CDR3 covers 17 residues. V shed 1 base, J shed 2 bases, and the junction held 8 bases outside the gene matches. In germline, CDR1 is SGHTA, CDR2 FQGTGA. The CDR3 DNA reads as TGTGCCAGCAGCTTAAATCCCCGGGACAGGGGAACCTACGAGCAGTACTTC. Encoded protein: CASSLNPRDRGTYEQYF.

The J gene is TRBJ2-1, the V gene TRBV28, with 12 bases identical to TRBD2. V was pared by 6 bases and J by 4 bases, with 4 bases of the junction left unmatched. There are 15 residues in the CDR3. Germline CDR1 reads MDHEN; CDR2 reads SYDVKM. The CDR3 region has the DNA TGTGCCAGCAGCCTTGGACTAGCGGGGTACAATGAGCAGTTCTTC. It specifies CASSLGLAGYNEQFF.

The DNA for the CDR3 is TGTGCCAGCAGCTCTGTGGGGGCGGGACTAGCGGACTACGAGCAGTACTTC. Amino acid sequence: CASSSVGAGLADYEQYF. The chain carries TRBV5-5 and TRBJ2-7; 11 nucleotides match TRBD2. Looked up from germline, CDR1 is SGHKS and CDR2 is YYEKEE (reference sequence). This CDR3 has 17 amino acids. The trim removed 3 bases at V and 3 bases at J, leaving 11 bases unmatched.

V usage is TRBV3-1 (or the pseudogene TRBV3-2) and J usage is TRBJ2-1; 7 bases agree with TRBD1. The CDR3 totals 20 residues. J lost 0 bases, V lost 3 bases, and 17 bases had no gene match. Germline V lookup: CDR1 LGHDT, CDR2 YNNKEL (reference sequence). The CDR3 reads CASSQVRTGHRVGSYNEQFF. Written as DNA, the CDR3 is TGTGCCAGCAGCCAGGTGCGGACAGGCCATAGGGTGGGCTCCTACAATGAGCAGTTCTTC.

CDR3 coding DNA: TGCGCCAGCAGCTCCGCGACGAACACCGGGGAGCTGTTTTTT. It specifies CASSSATNTGELFF. The gene calls are TRBV5-1 and TRBJ2-2; D is uncertain. The CDR3 sequence is 14 residues long. Germline V lookup: CDR1 SGHRS, CDR2 YFSETQ. V lost 3 bases and J 0 bases, leaving 6 bases between the germline ends.

The V gene is TRBV6-4, the J gene TRBJ2-7; a weak D match, TRBD1 (5 bases). The germline V gene encodes CDR1 MRHNA and CDR2 SNTAGT. V was pared by 6 bases and J by 3 bases, with 9 bases between. This CDR3 contains 12 residues. The CDR3 bases are TGTGCCAGCAGCCTGGACAACTACGAGCAGTACGTC. Protein sequence: CASSLDNYEQYV.

The chain links TRBV6-6 to TRBJ2-1; 14 bases agree with TRBD2. With V trimmed by 4 bases and J by 7 bases, 6 bases remained unmatched. Per germline, CDR1 MNHNY and CDR2 SVGAGI (reference sequence). The CDR3 loop spans 16 amino acids. Here the CDR3 DNA reads TGTGCCAGCAGTTCCCGACTAGCGGGGGGGCTAAATGAGCAGTTCTTC. This codes for CASSSRLAGGLNEQFF.

The CDR3 sequence: CATSDSLTGPPYNEQFF. The CDR3 bases are TGTGCCACCAGTGACTCCCTGACAGGCCCCCCCTACAATGAGCAGTTCTTC. J is TRBJ2-1 and V is TRBV24-1, with D possibly being TRBD1 (6 bases). The CDR3 contains 17 residues. Germline lookup yields CDR1 KGHDR and CDR2 SFDVKD. Trimming cost V 4 bases and J 2 bases, with 17 bases left between them.

This clone was seen a handful of times. The genes are TRBV19 and TRBJ1-2, with TRBD1 as a possible D gene (6 bases). The CDR3 length is 16 residues. Per germline, CDR1 LNHDA and CDR2 SQIVND (reference sequence). Trimming stripped 5 bases from V and 0 bases from J, with 16 bases between. The CDR3 region has the DNA TGTGCCAGTAGTCCCTGGGGACACACAGCTAACTATGGCTACACCTTC. Protein: CASSPWGHTANYGYTF.

The V and J genes are TRBV9 and TRBJ2-3; 8 positions match TRBD1. V lost 0 bases, J lost 3 bases, and 9 bases stayed unmatched. Germline CDR1 and CDR2: SGDLS and YYNGEE. This CDR3 contains 17 residues. The chain's CDR3 is CASSVGTGRTGTDTQYF. The CDR3 DNA sequence: TGTGCCAGCAGCGTAGGGACAGGGAGAACGGGTACAGATACGCAGTATTTT.

The chain has TRBV7-9 and TRBJ2-6; 7 bases match TRBD2. Germline loops: CDR1 SEHNR, CDR2 FQNEAQ (reference sequence). Trimming cost V 7 bases and J 6 bases; bases outside gene matches: 12. There are 16 residues in the CDR3. CDR3 amino acids: CASNTRGEGEANVLTF. As DNA, the CDR3 is TGTGCCAGCAACACTCGGGGGGAAGGGGAGGCCAACGTCCTGACTTTC.

The V call is TRBV18, the J call TRBJ2-5; the match to TRBD2 covers 12 bases. The J segment lost 4 bases and the V segment lost 3 bases, leaving 3 bases of the junction unmatched. Per the germline V gene, CDR1 is KGHSH and CDR2 is LQKENI. This CDR3 contains 15 residues. CDR3 nucleotides: TGTGCCAGCTCACCGACTAGCGGGAGTTCAGAGACCCAGTACTTC. Translating it yields CASSPTSGSSETQYF.